The 10 T cell receptor beta chains below were found in one sample sequenced in a study of regulatory T cells in long-lasting Graves disease. For TCR beta, libraries came from iRepertoire HTBI primers and Arm-PCR of CDR3 regions. TCRdb passed the multiplex PCR reads through MiXCR, listing each CDR3 protein once. The sample has about 470,000 distinct CDR3 sequences, 14% to 15% seen once; the top ten hold over 15%. The time point: newly diagnosed GD, antithyroid drugs for less than 3 months. PBMCs provided the RNA from which the TCR library was made. The sample was also reused in another study, on T cells in Graves' hyperthyroidism and ophthalmopathy.

The sequencing used peripheral blood mononuclear cells (PBMCs), collected at new diagnosis, from a patient treated with antithyroid drugs. Receptor source: a woman aged 25 to 39 with Graves disease.

The sample holds many counts of this clonotype. The genes are TRBV5-1 and TRBJ2-3, with 12 nucleotides matching TRBD2. The CDR3 spans 18 residues. The germline CDR1 and CDR2 sequences are SGHRS and YFSETQ. V lost 1 base and J lost 2; bases outside the gene matches: 8. The CDR3 loop is CASSLRPLAGGTTDTQYF. The CDR3 DNA follows: TGCGCCAGCAGCTTGCGGCCCCTAGCGGGAGGGACCACAGATACGCAGTATTTT. The complete variable domain, with remaining parts taken from reference TRBV5-1 and TRBJ2-3, reads KAGVTQTPRYLIKTRGQQVTLSCSPISGHRSVSWYQQTPGQGLQFLFEYFSETQRNKGNFPGRFSGRQFSNSRSEMNVSTLELGDSALYLCASSLRPLAGGTTDTQYFGPGTRLTVL.

This chain links TRBV28 with TRBJ1-5; no definite D call. The CDR3 covers 15 residues. V lost 10 bases, J lost 5 bases, and 21 bases lay in between. Germline V CDR1 and CDR2: MDHEN, SYDVKM. CDR3 nucleotide sequence: TGTGCCACACAACGCTCAAACAGTGGTTATCAGCCCCAGCATTTT. Translation: CATQRSNSGYQPQHF.

In this sample, this clonotype turned up many times. The rearrangement uses TRBV12-3 or TRBV12-4 and TRBJ1-1; 7 nucleotides line up with TRBD1. V lost 4 bases and J lost 1; bases outside the gene matches: 3. The CDR3 contains 14 residues. The chain's CDR3 is CASSYYRGNTEAFF. The CDR3 DNA follows: TGTGCCAGCAGTTATTACAGGGGGAACACTGAAGCTTTCTTT.

This clonotype has at least ten counts. CDR3: CASSLTWTVQETQYF. The CDR3 DNA sequence: TGTGCCAGTAGCCTGACCTGGACAGTTCAAGAGACCCAGTACTTC. V gene TRBV6-2 or TRBV6-3 combines with J gene TRBJ2-5; D is possibly TRBD1 (6 bases). Trimming removed 9 bases from V and 2 bases from J, with 19 bases in between. The CDR3 is 15 amino acids. Germline-derived CDR1 and CDR2 are MNHEY and SVGEGT.

This clonotype came up a few times. Mismatch with germline at one junction end may stem from a read error. The chain combines TRBV2 with TRBJ2-2; 12 bases line up with TRBD2. Per germline, CDR1 SNHLY and CDR2 FYNNEI. The CDR3 loop spans 16 amino acids. Here the CDR3 reads CASKTGLAGYTGGLFF. CDR3 DNA: TGTGCCAGCAAAACGGGACTAGCGGGTTACACCGGGGGGCTGTTTTTT.

This chain connects TRBV6-1 to TRBJ2-5; 8 nucleotides match TRBD1. Germline V gives CDR1 MNHNS, CDR2 SASEGT. The CDR3 loop spans 14 amino acids. Germline trimming cut 8 bases from V and 9 bases from J; bases unmatched to any gene: 14. CDR3 in DNA: TGTGCCAGCGCCACCGGGACAGGTTTTAGGGCCCAGTACTTC. Translating gives CASATGTGFRAQYF.

This chain links TRBV5-1 with TRBJ1-3, with D unclear. The CDR3 contains 12 residues. Looked up from germline, CDR1 is SGHRS and CDR2 is YFSETQ. V was shortened by 1 base and J by 8 bases, with 7 bases between the two germline ends. The CDR3 bases are TGCGCCAGCAGCTTGTTCGCTCACACCATATATTTT. It is translated as CASSLFAHTIYF.

This clonotype was seen repeatedly, ten times or more. The chain uses TRBV10-3 and TRBJ1-5; D perhaps matches TRBD1 (5 bases). The germline gives CDR1 ENHRY, CDR2 SYGVKD. V was clipped by 10 bases and J by 6 bases, with 16 bases between them. The CDR3 is made up of 13 amino acids. The CDR3 region is CANSDSVGQPQHF. CDR3 nucleotide sequence: TGTGCCAACTCTGACAGCGTGGGTCAGCCCCAGCATTTT.

The chain couples TRBV9 to TRBJ2-5; 9 bases agree with TRBD2. Germline V CDR1 and CDR2: SGDLS, YYNGEE. J gave up 1 base and V 0 bases, and 4 bases lay outside the gene matches. The CDR3 totals 16 residues. The CDR3 bases are TGTGCCAGCAGCGTAGCTCCAGCGGGAGGCCAAGAGACCCAGTACTTC. Translation gives CASSVAPAGGQETQYF. The full variable domain, in which reference TRBV9 and TRBJ2-5 provide the parts outside the CDR3, is DSGVTQTPKHLITATGQRVTLRCSPRSGDLSVYWYQQSLDQGLQFLIQYYNGEERAKGNILERFSAQQFPDLHSELNLSSLELGDSALYFCASSVAPAGGQETQYFGPGTRLLVL.

The sample holds one count of this clonotype. The chain couples TRBV29-1 to TRBJ2-7; D call uncertain. The CDR3 extends over 11 amino acids. In germline, CDR1 is SQVTM, CDR2 ANQGSEA. V lost 6 bases and J 4 bases, leaving 10 bases between the germline ends. This CDR3 reads CSVFYRYEQYF. The CDR3 bases are TGCAGCGTCTTCTATAGGTACGAGCAGTACTTC.